This T cell receptor beta chain comes out of a study of T cells in Graves' hyperthyroidism and ophthalmopathy (dated by TCRdb to 2018 to 2020). The study in broad terms: Peripheral blood was sampled at the time of initial diagnosis, prior to any treatment. Following sampling, methimazole starting at 30 mg daily was given to hyperthyroidism patients, and high-dose intravenous methylprednisolone was given to ophthalmopathy patients. TCR V-J signatures able to tell the groups apart were searched for in a discovery cohort of 90 to 100 patients, of whom 43 had Graves' ophthalmopathy and 55 to 60 had stable Graves' hyperthyroidism. In several Graves' hyperthyroidism patients, the study also compared T-cell repertoires from thyroid tissue with T-cell repertoires from blood. TCR Vbeta CDR3 sequencing of roughly 140 peripheral blood samples (under 45 ophthalmopathy, about 75 hyperthyroidism and approximately 17 progressor patients) is reported in the paper. The approximately 97 discovery patients were randomly divided into training and test sets at a 7:3 ratio. Prospective prediction of ophthalmopathy was tested in an independent validation cohort consisting of about 20 hyperthyroidism patients and approximately 16 patients who later progressed to ophthalmopathy. Study-wide findings and limitations: Sample size was not statistically predetermined, and investigators were not blinded to group allocation. Most expanded thyroid clonotypes (frequency above 0.001) were also detected in blood, suggesting blood repertoires may reflect thyroid immune responses. During validation, the model predicted progression to ophthalmopathy a median of about 5.9 months ahead of onset, with almost 71% sensitivity and more than 72% specificity. In cross-validation, a model built on a 13 V-J signature told ophthalmopathy apart from stable hyperthyroidism with about 90% sensitivity and approximately 81% specificity, and in testing the same model reached 80%/75%.

The CDR3, cysteine through phenylalanine, is 14 amino acids long. Only CDR3 DNA remains: 42 bases, in frame from the first base. The germline V gene (reference sequence) provides CDR1 LGHDT and CDR2 YNNKEL. V is cut back by 5 bases and J by 5 bases, with 7 bases in the junction unmatched. This clonotype was observed many times. The specificity of this receptor is unknown. No base quality information exists; no much larger clone differs at one position. Hyperthyroidism patients were aged 18 to 65 years and newly diagnosed, with disease duration of less than 2 months. Exclusion was applied to patients with uncontrolled infections, other autoimmune diseases, pregnancy or lactation. Diagnoses were based on clinical symptoms, serum thyroxine and TRAb, thyroid ultrasound and orbital computed tomography. Blood from progressor patients was collected at the time of first diagnosis with hyperthyroidism, before any ophthalmopathy symptoms had appeared. PBMCs were isolated from around 10 ml of fresh peripheral blood by Ficoll-Paque density gradient centrifugation. Progressor patients were first diagnosed with Graves' hyperthyroidism and then developed ophthalmopathy during follow-up. Total RNA was extracted using Trizol reagent, and RNA quality was assessed on an Agilent 2100 Bioanalyzer.

Amplification of TCR beta CDR3 regions was carried out from RNA transcripts. The first round of RT-PCR for the TCR CDR3 was performed with the HTBI primer set and the Qiagen OneStep RT-PCR kit. The libraries were constructed in a second round of multiplex PCR and then size-selected and purified. Libraries were sequenced paired-end with 100 bp reads on an Illumina HiSeq2000. The authors' analysis ran thus. Raw data were processed with SOAPnuke, discarding reads with adapters, uncalled bases, mean Phred below 15, or no exact constant-primer or identifier match. COPE v1.2.5 was used to merge high-quality paired reads, and clonotypes were defined as unique nucleotide sequences. MiTCR v1.1 was used to align the clonotypes against IMGT TRBV, TRBD and TRBJ reference segments. The analysis was restricted to V-J combinations with a frequency above 0.0001, which together covered 99% to 99.2% of the repertoires. The TCS score was defined as F50 (clonal expansion) divided by E x V (chaos), with BLOSUM62-based TCRdist calculated between CDR3 peptides within each V-J. Welch's t-statistics and random forest reduced 500 to 550 V-J features to under 15, which were used in a naive Bayes classifier (R e1071). The raw public reads went through TCRdb reprocessing: fastp at Q25, MiXCR clone calling, in-frame beta chains kept. CDR3 protein duplicates are merged, each entry listing the most common genes and DNA. The V and J calls were not made by the authors but by TCRdb's processing. The sample table holds around 250,000 distinct CDR3 sequences, of which 13% to 15% were seen once. Together, the top ten hold approximately 12% of the sample.

The rearranged chain carries TRBV3-1 and TRBJ2-7, and 9 bases in between align with TRBD1. The sequence was obtained from a middle-aged woman with Graves' hyperthyroidism that later progressed to Graves' ophthalmopathy. The sequencing sample was made of blood. The CDR3 is CASSYGQGRNEQYF. The sequenced DNA is TGTGCCAGCAGCTACGGACAGGGGAGGAACGAGCAGTACTTC.